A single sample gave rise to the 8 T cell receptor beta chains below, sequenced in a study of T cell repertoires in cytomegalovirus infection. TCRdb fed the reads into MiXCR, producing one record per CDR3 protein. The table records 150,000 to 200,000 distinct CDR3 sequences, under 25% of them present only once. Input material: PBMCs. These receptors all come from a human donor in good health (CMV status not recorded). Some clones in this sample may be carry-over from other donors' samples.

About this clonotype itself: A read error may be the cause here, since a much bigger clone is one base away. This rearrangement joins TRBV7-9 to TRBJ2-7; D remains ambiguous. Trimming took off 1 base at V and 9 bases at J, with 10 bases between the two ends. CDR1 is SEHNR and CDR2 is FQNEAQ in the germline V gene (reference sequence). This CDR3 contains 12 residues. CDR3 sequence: CASSLVNFRQYF. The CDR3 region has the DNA TGTGCCAGCAGCTTAGTGAACTTCCGGCAGTACTTC.

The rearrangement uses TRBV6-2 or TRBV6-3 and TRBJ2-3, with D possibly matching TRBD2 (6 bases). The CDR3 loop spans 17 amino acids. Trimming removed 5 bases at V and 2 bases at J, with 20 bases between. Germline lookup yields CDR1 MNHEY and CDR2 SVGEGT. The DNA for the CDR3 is TGTGCCAGCAGTGGAAACTGGCGGGACTCCTACACAGATACGCAGTATTTT. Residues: CASSGNWRDSYTDTQYF.

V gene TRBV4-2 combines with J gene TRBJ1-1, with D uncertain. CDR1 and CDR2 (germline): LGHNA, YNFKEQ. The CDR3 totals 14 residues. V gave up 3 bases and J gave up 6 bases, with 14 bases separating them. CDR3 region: CASSHSARGSEAFF. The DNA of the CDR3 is TGTGCCAGCAGCCATTCGGCCCGGGGATCTGAAGCTTTCTTT.

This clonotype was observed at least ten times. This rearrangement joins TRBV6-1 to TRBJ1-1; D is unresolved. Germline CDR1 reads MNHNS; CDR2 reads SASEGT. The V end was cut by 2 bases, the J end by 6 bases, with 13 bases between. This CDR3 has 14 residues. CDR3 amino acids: CASSEREVPPEAFF. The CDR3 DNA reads TGTGCCAGCAGTGAAAGGGAGGTCCCCCCTGAAGCTTTCTTT.

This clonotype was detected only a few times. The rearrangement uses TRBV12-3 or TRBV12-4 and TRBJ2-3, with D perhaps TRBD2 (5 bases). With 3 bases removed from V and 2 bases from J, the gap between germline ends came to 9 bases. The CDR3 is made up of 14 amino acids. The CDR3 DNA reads TGTGCCAGCAGTTTGCCGGGATCCACAGATACGCAGTATTTT. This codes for CASSLPGSTDTQYF.

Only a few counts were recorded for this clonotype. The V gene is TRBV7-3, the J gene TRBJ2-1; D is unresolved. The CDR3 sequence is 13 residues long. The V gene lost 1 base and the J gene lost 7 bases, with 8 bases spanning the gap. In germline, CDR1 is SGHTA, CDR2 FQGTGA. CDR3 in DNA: TGTGCCAGCAGCTTAAGCCAAAAGAATGAGCAGTTCTTC. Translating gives CASSLSQKNEQFF.

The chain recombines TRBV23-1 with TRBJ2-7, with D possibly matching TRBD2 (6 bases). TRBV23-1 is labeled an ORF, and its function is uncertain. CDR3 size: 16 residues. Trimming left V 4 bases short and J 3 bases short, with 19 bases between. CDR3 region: CASSRILASEHYEQYF. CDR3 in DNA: TGCGCCAGCAGTCGCATACTAGCTTCGGAGCACTACGAGCAGTACTTC.

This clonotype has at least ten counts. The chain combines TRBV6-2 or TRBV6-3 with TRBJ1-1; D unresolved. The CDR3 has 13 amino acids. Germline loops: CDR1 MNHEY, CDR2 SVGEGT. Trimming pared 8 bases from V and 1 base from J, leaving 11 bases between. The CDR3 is CASSFRENTEAFF. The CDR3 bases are TGTGCCAGCTCTTTCCGAGAGAACACTGAAGCTTTCTTT.